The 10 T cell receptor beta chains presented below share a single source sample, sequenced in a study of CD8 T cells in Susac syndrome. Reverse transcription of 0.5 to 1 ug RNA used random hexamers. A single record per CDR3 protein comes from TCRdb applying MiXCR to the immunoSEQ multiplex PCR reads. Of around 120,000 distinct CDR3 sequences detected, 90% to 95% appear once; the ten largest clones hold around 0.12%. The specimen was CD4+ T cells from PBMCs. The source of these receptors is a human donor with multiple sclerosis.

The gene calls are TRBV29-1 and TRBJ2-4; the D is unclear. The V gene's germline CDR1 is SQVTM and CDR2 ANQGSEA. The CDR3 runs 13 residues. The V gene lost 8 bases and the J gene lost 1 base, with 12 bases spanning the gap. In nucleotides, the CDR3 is TGCAGCTTCTCCCCGGGTGCCAAAAACATTCAGTACTTC. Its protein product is CSFSPGAKNIQYF.

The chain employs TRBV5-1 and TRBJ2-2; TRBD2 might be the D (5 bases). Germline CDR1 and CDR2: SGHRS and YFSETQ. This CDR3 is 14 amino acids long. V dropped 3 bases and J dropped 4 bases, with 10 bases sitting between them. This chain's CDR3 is CASSWGDRTGELFF. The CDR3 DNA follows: TGCGCCAGCAGCTGGGGAGATCGCACCGGGGAGCTGTTTTTT.

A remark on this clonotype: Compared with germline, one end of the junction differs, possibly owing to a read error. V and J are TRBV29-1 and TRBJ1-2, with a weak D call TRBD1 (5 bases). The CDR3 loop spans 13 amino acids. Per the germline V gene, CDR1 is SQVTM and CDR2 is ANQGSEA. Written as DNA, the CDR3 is TGCAGCGTTACCAGGGTAACCGGCTATGGCTGCACCTTC. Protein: CSVTRVTGYGCTF.

CDR3 coding DNA: TGTGCCAGCAGACGGACAGGGTCTAGCTCTGGAAACACCATATATTTT. It yields the protein CASRRTGSSSGNTIYF. The chain is built from TRBV27 and TRBJ1-3; 8 nucleotides agree with TRBD1. The J segment lost 0 bases and the V segment lost 6 bases, leaving 7 bases of the junction unmatched. This CDR3 has 16 amino acids. The germline gives CDR1 MNHEY, CDR2 SMNVEV (reference sequence).

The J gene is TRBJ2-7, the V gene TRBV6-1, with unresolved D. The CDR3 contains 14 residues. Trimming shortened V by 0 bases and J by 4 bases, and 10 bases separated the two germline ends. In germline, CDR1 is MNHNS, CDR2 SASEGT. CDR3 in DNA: TGTGCCAGCAGTGAAGCAGGGTTGGGGTACGAGCAGTACTTC. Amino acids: CASSEAGLGYEQYF.

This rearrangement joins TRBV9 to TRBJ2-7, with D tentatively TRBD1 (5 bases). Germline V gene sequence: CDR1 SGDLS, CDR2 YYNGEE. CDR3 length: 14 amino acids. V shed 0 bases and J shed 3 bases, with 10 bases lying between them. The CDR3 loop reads CASSVAAQGYEQYF. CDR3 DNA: TGTGCCAGCAGCGTAGCCGCCCAGGGCTACGAGCAGTACTTC.

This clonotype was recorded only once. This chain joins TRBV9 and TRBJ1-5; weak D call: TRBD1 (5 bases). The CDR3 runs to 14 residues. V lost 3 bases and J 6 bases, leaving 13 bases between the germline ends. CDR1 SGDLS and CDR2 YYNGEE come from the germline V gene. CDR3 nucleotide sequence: TGTGCCAGCAGCGCCACAGGACCAGGTCAGCCCCAGCATTTT. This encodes CASSATGPGQPQHF.

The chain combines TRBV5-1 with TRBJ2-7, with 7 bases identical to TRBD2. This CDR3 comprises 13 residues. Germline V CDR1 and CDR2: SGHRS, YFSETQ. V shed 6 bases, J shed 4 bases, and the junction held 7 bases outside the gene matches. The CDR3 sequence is CASTPGTNYEQYF. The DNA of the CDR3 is TGCGCCAGCACCCCCGGGACTAATTACGAGCAGTACTTC.

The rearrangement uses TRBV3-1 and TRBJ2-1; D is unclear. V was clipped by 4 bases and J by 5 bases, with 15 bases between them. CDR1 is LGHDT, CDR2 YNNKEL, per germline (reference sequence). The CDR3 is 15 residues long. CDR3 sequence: CASSPWQRGDNEQFF. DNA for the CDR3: TGTGCCAGCAGCCCTTGGCAGAGAGGAGACAATGAGCAGTTCTTC.

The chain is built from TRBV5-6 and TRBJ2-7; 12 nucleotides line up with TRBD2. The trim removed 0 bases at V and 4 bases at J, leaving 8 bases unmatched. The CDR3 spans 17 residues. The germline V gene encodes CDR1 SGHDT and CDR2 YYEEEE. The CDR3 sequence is CASSLALAGGRPYEQYF. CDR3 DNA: TGTGCCAGCAGCTTGGCCCTAGCGGGGGGGAGGCCATACGAGCAGTACTTC.